This TCR beta chain is from a study of CD8+ T cells in alopecia areata. Study background: A regimen of oral tofacitinib, 5 to 10 mg twice daily, was given to treated patients. A 6-month off-drug phase came after tofacitinib, which had lasted 6 to 18 months.

Those with alopecia areata gave lesional scalp punch biopsies and peripheral blood. Sorting from PBMCs produced CD4+ and CD8+ T cells. cDNA reverse transcribed from extracted RNA served as the sequencing template. Assay used: immunoSEQ multiplex PCR; TCRdb lists only in-frame clones, some missing. The table shows more than 150,000 clones, with under 60% occurring only once. Looked up from germline, CDR1 is GTSNPN and CDR2 is SVGIG (reference sequence). The CDR3 extends over 13 amino acids. V lost 4 bases and J lost 0, with 9 bases in between. Sequences were derived from CD8+ T cells sorted from blood, sampled at week 0. The TCR comes from a human donor with alopecia areata. This chain joins TRBV30 and TRBJ1-1, with TRBD1 as a possible D gene (5 bases). As DNA, the CDR3 is TGTGCCTGGACAGGGCTAATGAACACTGAAGCTTTCTTT. Translating it yields CAWTGLMNTEAFF.